This T cell receptor beta chain was documented in a study of blood T cell repertoires in COVID-19. After removal of 4 bases from V and 5 bases from J, the junction contained 9 bases not matched to a gene. Germline CDR1 and CDR2: SEHNR and FQNEAQ (reference sequence). The CDR3 length is 16 residues. In the source study's methods: Quantification of nucleated cells was approximated via reference gene primer amplification. Using immunoSEQ multiplex PCR, the repertoire was profiled, and TCRdb retains in-frame clones only, with some absent. The V and J calls and the clone size are those of that table, but D and trimming were determined from the DNA. Here the sample spans roughly 210,000 clones, around four fifths being singletons. This clone was counted a single time.

This TCR derives from a woman over 75 with COVID-19, enrolled during active disease. Input material: peripheral blood. The chain links TRBV7-9 to TRBJ2-2; 8 positions match TRBD1. CDR3 protein: CASSSTGVRPTGELFF. DNA of the CDR3: TGTGCCAGCAGCTCGACAGGGGTACGGCCTACCGGGGAGCTGTTTTTT. Full variable domain (missing parts from reference TRBV7-9 and TRBJ2-2): DTGVSQNPRHKITKRGQNVTFRCDPISEHNRLYWYRQTLGQGPEFLTYFQNEAQLEKSRLLSDRFSAERPKGSFSTLEIQRTEQGDSAMYLCASSSTGVRPTGELFFGEGSRLTVL.